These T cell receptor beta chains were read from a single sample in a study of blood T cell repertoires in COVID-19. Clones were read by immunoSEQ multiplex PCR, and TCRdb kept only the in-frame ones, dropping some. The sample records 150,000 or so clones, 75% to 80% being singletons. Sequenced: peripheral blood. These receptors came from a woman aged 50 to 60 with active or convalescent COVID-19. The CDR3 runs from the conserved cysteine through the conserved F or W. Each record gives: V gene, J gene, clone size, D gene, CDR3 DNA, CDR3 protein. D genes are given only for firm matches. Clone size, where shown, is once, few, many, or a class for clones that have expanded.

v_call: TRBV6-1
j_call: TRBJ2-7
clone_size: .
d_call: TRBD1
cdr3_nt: TGTGCCAGCAGTGAAGGGGACAGGGCTCGGGGTTACGAGCAGTACTTC
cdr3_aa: CASSEGDRARGYEQYF

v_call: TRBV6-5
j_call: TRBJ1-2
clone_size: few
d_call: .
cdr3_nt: TGTGCCAGCAGCCTAGGGTCTCCGGGGAATGGCTACACCTTC
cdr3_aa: CASSLGSPGNGYTF

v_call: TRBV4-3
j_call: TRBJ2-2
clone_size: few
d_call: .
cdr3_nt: TGCGCCAGCAGCCAAGAATATGGACAGAACACCGGGGAGCTGTTTTTT
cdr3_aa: CASSQEYGQNTGELFF

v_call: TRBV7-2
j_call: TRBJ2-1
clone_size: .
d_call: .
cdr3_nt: TGTGCCAGCAGCTTAGCCCAGGGTTCCTACAATGAGCAGTTCTTC
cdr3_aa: CASSLAQGSYNEQFF

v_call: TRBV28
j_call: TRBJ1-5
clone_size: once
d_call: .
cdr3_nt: TGTGCCAGCGCGGGGGGCGGCAATCAGCCCCAGCATTTT
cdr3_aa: CASAGGGNQPQHF

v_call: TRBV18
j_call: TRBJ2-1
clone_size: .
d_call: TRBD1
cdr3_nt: TGTGCCAGCTCACCGGGACAGGGGGCAGCCCAGAGCTCCTACAATGAGCAGTTCTTC
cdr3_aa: CASSPGQGAAQSSYNEQFF

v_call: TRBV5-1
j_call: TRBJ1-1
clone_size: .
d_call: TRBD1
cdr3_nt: TGCGCCAGCAGCAGGGGGCTTAACACTGAAGCTTTCTTT
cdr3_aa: CASSRGLNTEAFF

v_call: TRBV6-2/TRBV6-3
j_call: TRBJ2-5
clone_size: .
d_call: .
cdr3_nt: TGTGCCAGCAGTTACTGGGGGCAGCAAGAGACCCAGTACTTC
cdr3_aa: CASSYWGQQETQYF

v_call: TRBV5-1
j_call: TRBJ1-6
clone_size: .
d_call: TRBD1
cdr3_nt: TGCGCCAGCAGCTTGGTCGCAGGGGGGAGCTCCTATAATTCACCCCTCCACTTT
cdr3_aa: CASSLVAGGSSYNSPLHF

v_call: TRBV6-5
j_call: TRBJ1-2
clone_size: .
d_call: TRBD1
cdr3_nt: TGTGCCACCCGACAGGGAAACTATGGCTACACCTTC
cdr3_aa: CATRQGNYGYTF

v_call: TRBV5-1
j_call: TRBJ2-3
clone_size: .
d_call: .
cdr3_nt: TGCGCCAGCAGCTCCGGGGGTAGCACAGATACGCAGTATTTT
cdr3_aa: CASSSGGSTDTQYF

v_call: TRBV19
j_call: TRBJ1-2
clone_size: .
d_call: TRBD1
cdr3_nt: TGTGCCACCCAACAGGGGATCGGCTACACCTTC
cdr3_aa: CATQQGIGYTF

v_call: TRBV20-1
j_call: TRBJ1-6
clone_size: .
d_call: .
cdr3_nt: TGCAGTGCTAGTGGGAACAGGGTCTCCTATAATTCACCCCTCCACTTT
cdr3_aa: CSASGNRVSYNSPLHF

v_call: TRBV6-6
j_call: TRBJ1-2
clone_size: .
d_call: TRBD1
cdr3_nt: TGTGCCAGCAGTAACACGATCACAGGGGGCTATGGCTACACCTTC
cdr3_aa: CASSNTITGGYGYTF

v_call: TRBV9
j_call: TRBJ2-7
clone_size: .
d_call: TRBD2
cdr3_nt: TGTGCCAGCCACGAGTCGGGGCGGGGGGAACCCTACGAGCAGTACTTC
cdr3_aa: CASHESGRGEPYEQYF

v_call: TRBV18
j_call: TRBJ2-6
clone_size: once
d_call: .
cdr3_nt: TGTGCCAGCTCACCACGAAGCGGTCAGCTCTCTGGGGCCAACGTCCTGACTTTC
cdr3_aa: CASSPRSGQLSGANVLTF

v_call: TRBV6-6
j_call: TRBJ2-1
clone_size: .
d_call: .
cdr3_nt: TGTGCCAGCATCCCTCCAACAGGGATGGGGCAGTTCTTC
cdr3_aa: CASIPPTGMGQFF

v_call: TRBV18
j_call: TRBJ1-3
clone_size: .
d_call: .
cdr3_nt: TGTGCCAGCTCAAACGGCCGGCCTAGCTCTGGAAACACCATATATTTT
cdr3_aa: CASSNGRPSSGNTIYF

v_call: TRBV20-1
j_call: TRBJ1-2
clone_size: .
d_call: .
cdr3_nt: TGCAGTGCCAGACCTCAGGGTGGCTACACCTTC
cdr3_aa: CSARPQGGYTF

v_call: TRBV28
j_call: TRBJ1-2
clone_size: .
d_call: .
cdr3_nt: TGTGCCAGCAGTTACGCCGGGAGACGGAACTATGGCTACACCTTC
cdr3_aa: CASSYAGRRNYGYTF

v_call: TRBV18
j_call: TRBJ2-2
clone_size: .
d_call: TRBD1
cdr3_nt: TGTGCCAGCTCATCCCAGGGGGCGCGCACCGGGGAGCTGTTTTTT
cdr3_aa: CASSSQGARTGELFF

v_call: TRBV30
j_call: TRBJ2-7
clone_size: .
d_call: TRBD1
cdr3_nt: TGTGCCGGGCGACAGGGGGCCTCCGAGCAGTACTTC
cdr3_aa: CAGRQGASEQYF

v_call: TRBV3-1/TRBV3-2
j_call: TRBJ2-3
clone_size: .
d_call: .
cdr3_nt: TGTGCCAGCAGCCGCCGACGGGGGACGGCGGATACGCAGTATTTT
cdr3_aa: CASSRRRGTADTQYF

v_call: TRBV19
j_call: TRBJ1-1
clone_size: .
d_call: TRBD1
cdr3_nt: TGTGCCAGTACTCGGGACAGGGGGTACGGTCGATCTGAAGCTTTCTTT
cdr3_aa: CASTRDRGYGRSEAFF

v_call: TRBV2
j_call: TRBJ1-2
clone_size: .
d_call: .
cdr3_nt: TGTGCCAGCAGTGGTAGCAGGGAAGATAACTATGGCTACACCTTC
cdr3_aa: CASSGSREDNYGYTF

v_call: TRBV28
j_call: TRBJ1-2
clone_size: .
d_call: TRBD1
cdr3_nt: TGTGCCAGCAGTAGGGCCCGACAGGGAGTCGTTGGCTACACCTTC
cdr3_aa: CASSRARQGVVGYTF

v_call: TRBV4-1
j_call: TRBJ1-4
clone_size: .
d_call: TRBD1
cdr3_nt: TGCGCCAGCAGCCAAGATTCGTGGGGGACAGGGGCTGAAAAACTGTTTTTT
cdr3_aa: CASSQDSWGTGAEKLFF

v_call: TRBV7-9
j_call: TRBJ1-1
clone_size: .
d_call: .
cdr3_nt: TGTGCCAGCAGTCGGACGGTGGAGGCTGAAGCTTTCTTT
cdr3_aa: CASSRTVEAEAFF

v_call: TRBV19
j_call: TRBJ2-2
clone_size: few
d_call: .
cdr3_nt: TGTGCCAGTAGTCTGAGACAGGGACTCACCGGGGAGCTGTTTTTT
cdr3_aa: CASSLRQGLTGELFF